This entry lists 16 T cell receptor beta chains sequenced from one sample in a study of blood T cell repertoires in COVID-19. Assay used: immunoSEQ multiplex PCR; TCRdb lists only in-frame clones, some missing. The sample has approximately 290,000 clones; 70% to 90% are singletons. The material sequenced was PBMCs or T cells enriched from blood (not recorded which). The receptors shown here come from a woman younger than 45 who had recovered from COVID-19.

CDR3 coding DNA: TGCGCCAGCAGTGAGGATAGGATCTCAACAGGGGAGCAGTTCTTC. Translating it yields CASSEDRISTGEQFF. The chain has TRBV10-2 and TRBJ2-1, with D possibly being TRBD1 (6 bases). CDR1 is WSHSY and CDR2 is SAAADI in the germline V gene. CDR3 length: 15 residues. The V gene lost 2 bases and the J gene lost 10 bases, with 18 bases spanning the gap.

The CDR3 reads CASSFGAAGTDTQYF. The DNA of the CDR3 is TGTGCCAGCAGCTTTGGAGCGGCTGGCACAGATACGCAGTATTTT. The rearrangement links TRBV7-2 to TRBJ2-3, with D possibly matching TRBD2 (5 bases). Germline CDR1 is SGHTA and CDR2 is FQGNSA. V was clipped by 3 bases and J by 1 base, with 11 bases between them. The CDR3 length is 15 residues.

The gene calls are TRBV27 and TRBJ1-1; 8 nucleotides match TRBD1. J was trimmed by 5 bases and V by 2 bases; bases with no gene match: 4. In germline, CDR1 is MNHEY, CDR2 SMNVEV (reference sequence). This CDR3 region has 14 residues. The CDR3 DNA sequence: TGTGCCAGCAGTTTAGCCAGGGGGCGGACTGAAGCTTTCTTT. It encodes CASSLARGRTEAFF.

This chain connects TRBV3-1 (or the pseudogene TRBV3-2) to TRBJ1-5; weak D call: TRBD1 (6 bases). CDR3 length equals 13 residues. The germline V gene has CDR1 LGHDT and CDR2 YNNKEL (reference sequence). V lost 5 bases and J lost 3, with 8 bases in between. In DNA form, the CDR3 reads TGTGCCAGCAGCGGACAGTTCAATCAGCCCCAGCATTTT. Translated: CASSGQFNQPQHF.

The genes are TRBV27 and TRBJ2-1, with D perhaps matching TRBD2 (5 bases). V was clipped by 7 bases and J by 10 bases, with 17 bases between them. Germline CDR1 MNHEY, CDR2 SMNVEV (reference sequence). The CDR3 runs 13 residues. CDR3 nucleotides: TGTGCCAGCACCCCGAGGGTGTCGGGAGAGCAGTTCTTC. Its translation: CASTPRVSGEQFF.

The rearrangement uses TRBV7-9 and TRBJ1-4; possibly TRBD1 for D (5 bases). The ends were cut back, 4 bases at V and 5 bases at J, with 14 bases in the middle. Germline V lookup: CDR1 SEHNR, CDR2 FQNEAQ (reference sequence). The CDR3 length is 15 residues. This CDR3 reads CASSSPGGGNEKLFF. In DNA, the CDR3 is TGTGCCAGCAGCTCCCCCGGGGGGGGGAATGAAAAACTGTTTTTT. Full variable domain (missing parts from reference TRBV7-9 and TRBJ1-4): DTGVSQNPRHKITKRGQNVTFRCDPISEHNRLYWYRQTLGQGPEFLTYFQNEAQLEKSRLLSDRFSAERPKGSFSTLEIQRTEQGDSAMYLCASSSPGGGNEKLFFGSGTQLSVL.

J is TRBJ1-5 and V is TRBV30, with D maybe TRBD1 (6 bases). CDR1 is GTSNPN and CDR2 is SVGIG in the germline V gene (reference sequence). The CDR3 spans 15 residues. V shed 3 bases and J shed 7 bases, with 19 bases lying between them. CDR3 sequence (DNA): TGTGCCTGGAGGGAACAGGGTATTAGAAGCCAGCCCCAGCATTTT. Encoded protein: CAWREQGIRSQPQHF. Drawing the rest from reference TRBV30 and TRBJ1-5, the complete variable domain is SQTIHQWPATLVQPVGSPLSLECTVEGTSNPNLYWYRQAAGRGLQLLFYSVGIGQISSEVPQNLSASRPQDRQFILSSKKLLLSDSGFYLCAWREQGIRSQPQHFGDGTRLSIL.

The chain combines TRBV29-1 with TRBJ2-3; 9 nucleotides match TRBD1. The CDR3 runs 17 residues. CDR1 is SQVTM, CDR2 ANQGSEA, per germline. V gave up 1 base and J gave up 1 base; unmatched junction bases: 9. CDR3 nucleotide sequence: TGCAGCGTTGAAGGGGGGAAGGACAGGGGTCGCACAGATACGCAGTATTTT. It specifies CSVEGGKDRGRTDTQYF.

This clone appeared a single time. The chain joins TRBV6-5 to TRBJ2-7, with a weak D call TRBD1 (6 bases). This CDR3 region has 14 residues. Germline CDR1 MNHEY, CDR2 SVGAGI. Trimming stripped 2 bases from V and 3 bases from J, with 11 bases between. The CDR3 is CASSYGTYIYEQYF. The CDR3 region has the DNA TGTGCCAGCAGTTACGGGACATACATCTACGAGCAGTACTTC.

As concerns this clone: The same CDR3 arises from other DNA sequences in this sample as well. For the CDR3, the DNA is TGTGCCAGCAGTCTTCAGGGCTATGGCTACACCTTC. It is translated as CASSLQGYGYTF. The genes are TRBV28 and TRBJ1-2, with a tentative D call TRBD1 (5 bases). The CDR3 spans 12 residues. Trimming removed 5 bases at V and 4 bases at J, with 8 bases between. Germline CDR1 and CDR2: MDHEN and SYDVKM.

J is TRBJ2-7 and V is TRBV4-2; D is ambiguous. Germline assignment: CDR1 LGHNA and CDR2 YNFKEQ. V lost 2 bases, J lost 3 bases, and 11 bases lay in between. This CDR3 is 14 amino acids long. CDR3 DNA: TGTGCCAGCAGCCAAATTGAAGAGAACTACGAGCAGTACTTC. Its translation is CASSQIEENYEQYF.

The chain carries TRBV10-1 and TRBJ2-2, with a tentative D call TRBD1 (6 bases). Trimming took 5 bases from V and 7 from J, leaving 11 bases between them. The CDR3 length is 13 residues. In germline, CDR1 is WNHNN, CDR2 SYGVQD (reference sequence). The CDR3 nucleotides read TGCGCCAGCAGTCAGGACAGTTACGGGGAGCTGTTTTTT. This codes for CASSQDSYGELFF.

The chain has TRBV27 and TRBJ2-1; the D gene is possibly TRBD2 (7 bases). The CDR3 extends over 15 amino acids. The V gene's germline CDR1 is MNHEY and CDR2 SMNVEV (reference sequence). The ends were cut back, 3 bases at V and 4 bases at J, with 13 bases in the middle. The CDR3 nucleotides read TGTGCCAGCAGTTTCTCGGGGGGCCCTTACAATGAGCAGTTCTTC. The encoded protein is CASSFSGGPYNEQFF.

Here the CDR3 reads CASGKGTSGSNEQFF. In nucleotides, the CDR3 is TGCGCCAGCGGCAAAGGGACTAGCGGATCCAATGAGCAGTTCTTC. The chain carries TRBV5-1 and TRBJ2-1; 11 bases are shared with TRBD2. The CDR3 is 15 residues long. V shed 7 bases, J shed 6 bases, and the junction held 9 bases outside the gene matches. Germline CDR1 reads SGHRS; CDR2 reads YFSETQ.

This clone was observed a handful of times. This sequence joins TRBV4-1 and TRBJ1-4; D ambiguous. In germline, CDR1 is MGHRA, CDR2 YSYEKL. CDR3 length: 17 amino acids. Trimming removed 7 bases at V and 0 bases at J, with 18 bases between. The CDR3 region is CASTRKGAGTTNEKLFF. The CDR3 coding sequence is TGCGCCAGCACGCGCAAAGGAGCTGGTACAACTAATGAAAAACTGTTTTTT.

This clone was seen at least ten times. The chain uses TRBV21-1 and TRBJ2-7; the table's TRBD1 call for D was not verified on the DNA. TRBV21-1 is recorded as a pseudogene. The CDR3 sequence is 15 residues long. This CDR3 reads CASGAGTVPSYEQYF. In DNA form, the CDR3 reads TGTGCCAGCGGGGCCGGGACAGTCCCCTCCTACGAGCAGTACTTC.